This TCR beta chain was retrieved from a study of T cells in Graves' hyperthyroidism and ophthalmopathy (dated by TCRdb to the late 2010s). Regarding the research as a whole: Peripheral blood was sampled at the time of initial diagnosis, prior to any treatment. To identify distinguishing TCR V-J signatures, a discovery cohort of about a hundred patients was used, comprising roughly 45 with Graves' ophthalmopathy and around 57 with stable Graves' hyperthyroidism. Whether ophthalmopathy could be predicted prospectively was tested in an independent validation cohort made up of under 20 hyperthyroidism patients plus 17 patients who later progressed to ophthalmopathy. The roughly 90 discovery patients were divided at random into training and test sets in a 7:3 ratio. Thyroid tissue and blood T-cell repertoires from six Graves' hyperthyroidism patients were also compared in the study. Following sampling, methimazole starting at 30 mg daily was given to hyperthyroidism patients, and high-dose intravenous methylprednisolone was given to ophthalmopathy patients. According to the paper, TCR Vbeta CDR3 sequencing was carried out on over 130 peripheral blood samples, which came from 40 to 45 ophthalmopathy, around 74 hyperthyroidism and roughly 17 progressor patients. Findings and caveats that apply to the study as a whole: In validation, the model predicted progression to ophthalmopathy with approximately 71% sensitivity and 72.22% specificity, a median of 6.5 months before onset. Sample size was not statistically predetermined, and blinding of investigators to group allocation was not performed. Ophthalmopathy was separated from stable hyperthyroidism by a 13 V-J signature model, with around 90% sensitivity and 81% to 82% specificity obtained in cross-validation and 80%/75% obtained in testing. Most expanded thyroid clonotypes (frequency above 0.001) were also found in blood, which suggests that blood repertoires may mirror thyroid immune responses.

At least ten counts were recorded for this clonotype. It has no known antigen specificity. No base quality values were provided; no much bigger clone lies one nucleotide off. Graves' hyperthyroidism was defined as stable when no progression to ophthalmopathy occurred over 18 months of follow-up. Hyperthyroidism patients were newly diagnosed, with disease duration under 2 months, and aged 18 to 65 years. Exclusion was applied to patients with uncontrolled infections, other autoimmune diseases, pregnancy or lactation. Diagnoses relied on clinical symptoms, serum thyroxine and TRAb, thyroid ultrasound and orbital computed tomography. Ficoll-Paque density gradient centrifugation was used to isolate PBMCs from about 10 ml of fresh peripheral blood. Total RNA was extracted with Trizol reagent, and quality was checked on an Agilent 2100 Bioanalyzer. TCR beta CDR3 regions were amplified from RNA transcripts. The TCR CDR3 was subjected to a first round of RT-PCR using the HTBI primer set and the Qiagen OneStep RT-PCR kit. Libraries were constructed in a second round of multiplex PCR, after which size selection and purification were carried out. The libraries were sequenced on an Illumina HiSeq2000 using paired-end 100 bp reads. Processing in the source paper ran as follows. Raw data were processed with SOAPnuke, discarding reads with adapters, uncalled bases, mean Phred below 15, or no exact constant-primer or identifier match. COPE v1.2.5 was used to merge the high-quality paired reads, and each unique nucleotide sequence was defined as a clonotype. MiTCR v1.1 was used to align clonotypes to the IMGT TRBV, TRBD and TRBJ reference segments. The analysis was restricted to V-J combinations with a frequency above 0.0001, which together covered 99% to 99.2% of the repertoires. The TCS score was defined as the ratio of F50 (clonal expansion) to E x V (chaos), calculated using BLOSUM62-based TCRdist between CDR3 peptides within each V-J. Welch's t-statistics and random forest reduced fewer than 600 V-J features to fewer than 15, which were used in a naive Bayes classifier (R e1071). Clones were called with MiXCR by TCRdb after fastp trimmed the public reads at Q25, and only in-frame beta chains were retained. Each CDR3 protein appears once, grouped with its most common genes and DNA. TCRdb's processing, not the authors' own work, is the source of the V and J calls. This sample gives a few hundred thousand distinct CDR3 sequences in total; 15% to 18% of them show up just once. Clones ranked in the top ten supply under 8% of the sample.

Input material: blood. The sequence derives from a woman aged 25-40 years with Graves' hyperthyroidism.

The CDR3 has the sequence CASSAHRGSNQPQHF. The DNA is as follows: TGTGCCAGCAGTGCTCACCGGGGGAGCAATCAGCCCCAGCATTTT. The sequence joins TRBV6-1 to TRBJ1-5, and the D gene may be TRBD1, 5 bases matching. CDR1 is given as MNHNS and CDR2 as SASEGT, both from the germline V gene. Inclusive of the bounding cysteine and phenylalanine, the CDR3 is 15 residues long. Only the CDR3 part of the read is kept: 45 bases, read in frame from the first base. V was cut back by 4 bases and J by 1 base, leaving a gap of 11 bases between them.